One TCR beta chain is described in this entry. These data come from a study of cytomegalovirus exposure and HLA in healthy donors. In the PCR, 60 Vbeta and 13 Jbeta primers were used. Under the authors' procedure: Unique TCR beta chains totaled 80 million to 100 million in a later count, with around 10 million of them shared. Here immunoSEQ multiplex PCR was the method, and the copy in TCRdb shows in-frame clones only, minus some. The V and J calls and the clone size are those of that table, but D and trimming were determined from the DNA. The top ten hold over 4% of the sample, which has around 100,000 clones, about 77% seen once. The sequencing sample was made of PBMCs. This sequence was found in a woman between 18 and 29 years old in good health and CMV-seropositive.

The CDR3 spells CASPTTGGNSGNTIYF. CDR3 in DNA: TGTGCCAGCCCTACGACAGGGGGGAACTCTGGAAACACCATATATTTT. The chain combines TRBV2 with TRBJ1-3; TRBD1 agrees at 9 bases. Germline CDR1 SNHLY, CDR2 FYNNEI. Trimming removed 8 bases from V and 0 bases from J; junction bases left unmatched: 8. This CDR3 region has 16 residues. Full variable domain (rest looked up from reference TRBV2 and TRBJ1-3): EPEVTQTPSHQVTQMGQEVILRCVPISNHLYFYWYRQILGQKVEFLVSFYNNEISEKSEIFDDQFSVERPDGSNFTLKIRSTKLEDSAMYFCASPTTGGNSGNTIYFGEGSWLTVV.